The 20 T cell receptor beta chains below all came from one sample that was sequenced in a study of shared clonotypes between healthy human individuals (dated by TCRdb to about 2020). The library was produced with the immunoSEQ multiplex PCR assay. Here the immuneACCESS table is served through TCRdb, limited to in-frame sequences with V and J called. Missing clones are a known gap in these copies; in checked studies unresolved V genes cover under half, and the rest lacks a known reason. This sample comprises approximately 470,000 clones, around 80% of them detected only once. 12% of the sample is held by the ten biggest clonotypes. Sequencing input: PBMCs. The receptors were gathered from a woman between 40 and 55 years old in good health. Some clones in this sample may be carry-over from other donors' samples.

Of note for this clone: Other nucleotide sequences from this sample produce the same CDR3. The genes are TRBV18 and TRBJ2-7; D uncertain. Germline CDR1 and CDR2: KGHSH and LQKENI. The CDR3 totals 13 residues. V lost 2 bases and J 3 bases, leaving 8 bases between the germline ends. CDR3 region: CASSPDSSYEQYF. CDR3 sequence (DNA): TGTGCCAGCTCACCAGATAGCAGCTACGAGCAGTACTTC.

J is TRBJ2-4 and V is TRBV4-3; D remains ambiguous. This CDR3 has 14 residues. With 4 bases removed from V and 7 bases from J, the gap between germline ends came to 14 bases. In germline, CDR1 is LGHNA, CDR2 YSLEER. The DNA of the CDR3 is TGCGCCAGCAGCCCCGCGAAGGGATGGAACATTCAGTACTTC. The encoded protein is CASSPAKGWNIQYF.

This clone was seen once. J is TRBJ1-4 and V is TRBV10-3, with D maybe TRBD1 (5 bases). Germline-derived CDR1 and CDR2 are ENHRY and SYGVKD. V was shortened by 7 bases and J by 7 bases, with 16 bases between the two germline ends. This CDR3 comprises 14 residues. The CDR3: CAITDSSGGEKLFF. The DNA for the CDR3 is TGTGCCATCACCGACAGTTCTGGAGGTGAAAAACTGTTTTTT.

The chain carries TRBV10-3 and TRBJ2-1, with 8 bases fitting TRBD2. Germline CDR1 is ENHRY and CDR2 is SYGVKD. Trimming took 9 bases from V and 6 from J; bases not matched to a gene: 10. The CDR3 runs to 14 residues. The CDR3 is CAMRAGVGSNEQFF. The CDR3 bases are TGTGCCATGCGAGCGGGAGTTGGAAGCAATGAGCAGTTCTTC.

The rearrangement joins TRBV7-6 to TRBJ1-1; tentative D call: TRBD1 (6 bases). This CDR3 spans 14 amino acids. V was trimmed by 5 bases and J by 0 bases, leaving 10 bases between them. Germline loops: CDR1 SGHVS, CDR2 FNYEAQ. The CDR3 loop reads CASSAYRVNTEAFF. The CDR3 DNA is TGTGCCAGCAGCGCATACAGGGTGAACACTGAAGCTTTCTTT. Full variable domain (missing parts from reference TRBV7-6 and TRBJ1-1): GAGVSQSPRYKVTKRGQDVALRCDPISGHVSLYWYRQALGQGPEFLTYFNYEAQQDKSGLPNDRFSAERPEGSISTLTIQRTEQRDSAMYRCASSAYRVNTEAFFGQGTRLTVV.

CDR3: CASSLGLGDTEAFF. As DNA, the CDR3 is TGTGCCAGCAGCTTAGGCCTGGGGGACACTGAAGCTTTCTTT. The chain has TRBV11-2 and TRBJ1-1; perhaps TRBD1 as D (5 bases). V lost 1 base and J 3 bases, leaving 9 bases between the germline ends. Germline V gene sequence: CDR1 SGHAT, CDR2 FQNNGV. The CDR3 length is 14 residues.

The chain employs TRBV18 and TRBJ1-5; 10 positions agree with TRBD1. V was pared by 2 bases and J by 2 bases, with 6 bases of the junction left unmatched. The CDR3 runs to 17 residues. Germline V CDR1 and CDR2: KGHSH, LQKENI. CDR3 region: CASSPRGTGAGNQPQHF. The DNA of the CDR3 is TGTGCCAGCTCACCAAGGGGGACAGGGGCGGGCAATCAGCCCCAGCATTTT.

The V and J genes are TRBV28 and TRBJ2-1; TRBD2 agrees at 14 bases. Germline V gene lookup returns CDR1 MDHEN and CDR2 SYDVKM. The CDR3 contains 18 residues. The J segment lost 3 bases and the V segment lost 7 bases, leaving 11 bases of the junction unmatched. In DNA, the CDR3 is TGTGCCAGCACCACTCCGGGACTAGCGGGAGAGAACTACAATGAGCAGTTCTTC. Residues: CASTTPGLAGENYNEQFF.

J is TRBJ2-7 and V is TRBV7-6; the match to TRBD2 covers 7 bases. V trimming: 2 bases; J trimming: 3 bases; junction bases outside the gene matches: 4. The CDR3 is made up of 14 amino acids. CDR1 and CDR2 from the germline V gene are SGHVS and FNYEAQ. In nucleotides, the CDR3 is TGTGCCAGCAGCTTATTGGCTAGCGGCTACGAGCAGTACTTC. It yields the protein CASSLLASGYEQYF.

V is TRBV5-5 and J is TRBJ1-4; 7 bases match TRBD1. The CDR3 has 14 amino acids. Losses at the gene ends were 4 bases for V and 10 bases for J; bases not matched to a gene: 10. Germline lookup yields CDR1 SGHKS and CDR2 YYEKEE (reference sequence). This CDR3 reads CASSQPPTGAKLFF. In DNA form, the CDR3 reads TGTGCCAGCAGCCAACCGCCCACAGGGGCAAAACTGTTTTTT.

This clone occurred a few times. V gene TRBV6-5 combines with J gene TRBJ2-5; TRBD2 aligns across 13 bases. The CDR3 runs to 15 residues. The germline V gene has CDR1 MNHEY and CDR2 SVGAGI. The V segment lost 7 bases and the J segment 5 bases; nucleotides outside the gene matches: 7. CDR3 protein: CASNRLAGGMETQYF. The DNA of the CDR3 is TGTGCCAGCAATAGACTAGCGGGAGGAATGGAGACCCAGTACTTC.

The J gene is TRBJ1-1, the V gene TRBV28; D perhaps matches TRBD1 (6 bases). CDR1 MDHEN and CDR2 SYDVKM come from the germline V gene. V was trimmed by 2 bases and J by 5 bases, leaving 18 bases between them. The CDR3 is 16 residues long. CDR3 sequence: CASSLGGPMTATEAFF. The CDR3 region has the DNA TGTGCCAGCAGTTTAGGGGGCCCGATGACGGCGACTGAAGCTTTCTTT.

In this sample, this clone turned up once. A read error likely explains this, since a far larger clone differs by one base. Other nucleotide sequences in the sample specify the same CDR3. The V call is TRBV4-1, the J call TRBJ2-5; perhaps D is TRBD1 or TRBD2 (5 bases each). TRBJ2-7 matches the DNA end more closely, so the J call is doubtful. Germline V gives CDR1 MGHRA, CDR2 YSYEKL. The CDR3 length is 13 residues. The CDR3 bases are TGCGCCAGCAGAAGGGACCTCAACTCCGAGCAGTACTTC. This encodes CASRRDLNSEQYF.

As concerns this clone: A far larger clone is one nucleotide away, so this likely arose from a read error. The chain recombines TRBV5-1 with TRBJ2-7; 13 nucleotides agree with TRBD2. The CDR3 is 16 amino acids. J lost 9 bases, V lost 1 base, and 10 bases had no gene match. Germline lookup yields CDR1 SGHRS and CDR2 YFSETQ. The DNA of the CDR3 is TGCGCCAGCAGCTTGACACTAGCGGGAGGGCCAAACGGGCAGTACTTC. Translating gives CASSLTLAGGPNGQYF.

The chain is built from TRBV6-1 and TRBJ1-4; a possible D gene is TRBD1 (5 bases). This CDR3 is built from 14 residues. V lost 6 bases and J 3 bases, leaving 11 bases between the germline ends. The germline gives CDR1 MNHNS, CDR2 SASEGT. CDR3 amino acids: CASRLRQPNEKLFF. The CDR3 DNA reads TGTGCCAGCAGACTAAGACAGCCTAATGAAAAACTGTTTTTT.

V usage is TRBV4-2 and J usage is TRBJ1-6, with a possible D match to TRBD1 (5 bases). The CDR3 is 13 residues long. Trimming stripped 1 base from V and 10 bases from J, with 8 bases between. CDR1 is LGHNA, CDR2 YNFKEQ, per germline. For the CDR3, the DNA is TGTGCCAGCAGCCAAGGTCCAGGGTCACCCCTCCACTTT. Amino acids: CASSQGPGSPLHF.

This chain connects TRBV15 to TRBJ2-1, with 8 positions matching TRBD1. From germline, CDR1 is LNHNV and CDR2 YYDKDF (reference sequence). The length of the CDR3 is 15 residues. V trimming: 3 bases; J trimming: 4 bases; junction bases outside the gene matches: 5. Here the CDR3 reads CATSRGQEWYNEQFF. The CDR3 DNA follows: TGTGCCACCAGCAGGGGACAGGAATGGTACAATGAGCAGTTCTTC.

The rearrangement uses TRBV18 and TRBJ2-7, with 7 bases lining up with TRBD1. CDR3 length equals 16 residues. The germline V gene has CDR1 KGHSH and CDR2 LQKENI. Germline trimming cut 0 bases from V and 6 bases from J; bases unmatched to any gene: 11. The CDR3 region is CASSPPNQGVTGEQYF. As DNA, the CDR3 is TGTGCCAGCTCACCACCCAACCAGGGGGTGACTGGCGAGCAGTACTTC.

The V gene is TRBV2, the J gene TRBJ2-1; 13 nucleotides agree with TRBD2. V was pared by 4 bases and J by 7 bases, with 4 bases of the junction left unmatched. The CDR3 extends over 15 amino acids. In germline, CDR1 is SNHLY, CDR2 FYNNEI. The CDR3 coding sequence is TGTGCCAGCAGTGTTGAGGGACTAGCGGGGAATGAGCAGTTCTTC. This gives the protein CASSVEGLAGNEQFF.

V gene TRBV18 combines with J gene TRBJ2-3, with 8 bases identical to TRBD2. In germline, CDR1 is KGHSH, CDR2 LQKENI. The trim removed 2 bases at V and 4 bases at J, leaving 5 bases unmatched. This CDR3 contains 15 residues. DNA of the CDR3: TGTGCCAGCTCACCAAGCGGGAGTAGGGCAGATACGCAGTATTTT. Residues: CASSPSGSRADTQYF.